These 30 T cell receptor beta chains were sequenced from one sample in a study of regulatory T cells in long-lasting Graves disease. Stated time point: newly diagnosed GD, antithyroid drugs for less than 3 months. Scientists built the TCR library using RNA that was extracted from PBMCs. HTBI primers from iRepertoire and Arm-PCR of CDR3 regions yielded the TCR beta libraries. MiXCR was run by TCRdb on the multiplex PCR reads, yielding one entry per CDR3 protein. The sample holds hundreds of thousands of distinct CDR3 sequences, 12% seen once. These same records also appear under a second study, on T cells in Graves' hyperthyroidism and ophthalmopathy.

This material consisted of peripheral blood mononuclear cells (PBMCs), taken at new diagnosis, from a patient treated with antithyroid drugs. Every receptor here comes from a woman in her 30s with Graves disease.

A few counts support this clonotype. The chain joins TRBV9 to TRBJ2-6; D might be TRBD2 (5 bases). The CDR3 contains 16 residues. Trimming took 3 bases from V and 1 from J, leaving 11 bases between them. Germline-derived CDR1 and CDR2 are SGDLS and YYNGEE. CDR3 in DNA: TGTGCCAGCAGCGCCCACGGCGGGTCTGGGGCCAACGTCCTGACTTTC. Translated: CASSAHGGSGANVLTF.

Ten or more counts support this clonotype. The gene calls are TRBV11-2 and TRBJ2-7; possible D gene TRBD1, 6 bases. The CDR3 loop spans 15 amino acids. Germline V CDR1 and CDR2: SGHAT, FQNNGV. V was pared by 6 bases and J by 0 bases, with 15 bases between. The CDR3 DNA reads as TGTGCCAGCAGTTATATTCCAGGGGCCTCCTACGAGCAGTACTTC. Its protein is CASSYIPGASYEQYF.

As to this clonotype: A read error may be the cause here, since a much bigger clone is one base away. This sequence joins TRBV2 and TRBJ2-1; TRBD1 aligns across 11 bases. The V gene end was trimmed by 6 bases and the J gene end by 6 bases; junction bases not matched to a gene: 4. This CDR3 comprises 14 residues. Germline CDR1 is SNHLY and CDR2 is FYNNEI. The CDR3 DNA reads TGTGCCAGCAGAACCGGGACAGGGGGCAATGAGCAGTTCTTC. Its translation: CASRTGTGGNEQFF.

This clonotype was seen a few times. Sequence at one end of the junction differs from germline and may be a read error. The chain uses TRBV12-3 or TRBV12-4 and TRBJ2-1, with 9 bases that match TRBD2. The CDR3 consists of 15 residues. CDR3 protein: CASRRAGGSYNEQFF. The CDR3 nucleotides are TGCGCCAGCAGACGAGCGGGGGGCTCCTACAATGAGCAGTTCTTC.

This clonotype was seen more than once but under ten times. This chain joins TRBV30 and TRBJ1-1; tentatively, D is TRBD1 (6 bases). Looked up from germline, CDR1 is GTSNPN and CDR2 is SVGIG (reference sequence). CDR3 size: 14 residues. The V end lost 1 base, the J end lost 6 bases, and 15 bases lay between the germline ends. CDR3 sequence reads: CAWSAAGAIPEAFF. The CDR3 nucleotides are TGTGCCTGGAGTGCGGCAGGGGCTATCCCTGAAGCTTTCTTT.

This clonotype was recorded many times. The chain links TRBV20-1 to TRBJ2-3, with 8 bases identical to TRBD2. CDR1 DFQATT and CDR2 SNEGSKA come from the germline V gene (reference sequence). CDR3 length equals 15 residues. The V and J ends lost 1 base and 2 bases, in that order; junction bases with no gene match: 5. In DNA form, the CDR3 reads TGCAGTGCTAGAGGAATAGCGGGATTCACAGATACGCAGTATTTT. It is translated as CSARGIAGFTDTQYF.

This rearrangement joins TRBV19 to TRBJ2-2; no clear D. Trimming stripped 9 bases from V and 7 bases from J, with 12 bases between. The CDR3 runs to 12 residues. Per the germline V gene, CDR1 is LNHDA and CDR2 is SQIVND (reference sequence). CDR3 coding DNA: TGTGCCAGCCACCCGGGCGTCGGGGAGCTGTTTTTT. The encoded protein is CASHPGVGELFF.

V usage is TRBV7-9 and J usage is TRBJ1-2; perhaps TRBD1 as D (5 bases). This CDR3 region has 16 residues. The germline V gene has CDR1 SEHNR and CDR2 FQNEAQ (reference sequence). V lost 5 bases to trimming and J lost 4 bases, with 20 bases between them. CDR3: CASSPFGGDAGYGYTF. The DNA of the CDR3 is TGTGCCAGCAGCCCATTCGGAGGGGACGCTGGCTATGGCTACACCTTC.

This clonotype was counted between two and nine times. The chain is built from TRBV5-1 and TRBJ2-5; unclear D gene. Germline V lookup: CDR1 SGHRS, CDR2 YFSETQ. V was pared by 1 base and J by 5 bases, with 12 bases between. CDR3 length equals 14 residues. CDR3 coding DNA: TGCGCCAGCAGCTTGTGGGAAGCCGGGGAGACCCAGTACTTC. Its protein product is CASSLWEAGETQYF.

The genes are TRBV20-1 and TRBJ2-5; D remains unclear. CDR1 DFQATT and CDR2 SNEGSKA come from the germline V gene (reference sequence). Trimming stripped 3 bases from V and 3 bases from J, with 8 bases between. The CDR3 is 12 amino acids. CDR3 region: CSARTDKETQYF. The DNA of the CDR3 is TGCAGTGCTAGGACCGACAAAGAGACCCAGTACTTC.

This clonotype was counted many times. The rearrangement joins TRBV9 to TRBJ1-1; a weak D match, TRBD1 (5 bases). Trimming shortened V by 0 bases and J by 0 bases, and 12 bases separated the two germline ends. Germline V gives CDR1 SGDLS, CDR2 YYNGEE. The CDR3 is 16 residues long. The CDR3, as DNA: TGTGCCAGCAGCGTAGTGTCAGGGCCCGTGAACACTGAAGCTTTCTTT. Protein product: CASSVVSGPVNTEAFF.

This clonotype appeared many times. The gene calls are TRBV14 and TRBJ1-4; D call uncertain. The CDR3 is 13 residues long. The V gene lost 4 bases and the J gene lost 3 bases, with 6 bases spanning the gap. Per germline, CDR1 SGHDN and CDR2 FVKESK. The DNA of the CDR3 is TGTGCCAGCAGCCCTACGGCTAATGAAAAACTGTTTTTT. Residues: CASSPTANEKLFF.

In its sample, this clonotype was seen a few times. The V call is TRBV27, the J call TRBJ1-2; 8 nucleotides line up with TRBD1. The germline V gene has CDR1 MNHEY and CDR2 SMNVEV (reference sequence). The CDR3 loop spans 15 amino acids. V shed 6 bases, J shed 4 bases, and the junction held 10 bases outside the gene matches. The CDR3: CASRPLDRVSYGYTF. CDR3 bases: TGTGCCAGCAGACCCTTGGACAGGGTGTCCTATGGCTACACCTTC.

Many counts were recorded for this clonotype. The chain couples TRBV4-1 to TRBJ1-1; D gene ambiguous. The length of the CDR3 is 16 residues. V shed 0 bases and J shed 3 bases, with 14 bases lying between them. The germline CDR1 and CDR2 sequences are MGHRA and YSYEKL. In nucleotides, the CDR3 is TGCGCCAGCAGCCAAGACCCCGACTCCTCTCACACTGAAGCTTTCTTT. Protein product: CASSQDPDSSHTEAFF.

This clonotype was counted at least ten times. The chain is built from TRBV19 and TRBJ1-2, with 9 bases fitting TRBD1. The CDR3 is 15 residues long. The junction had 11 bases not matched to a gene; V was cut back by 7 bases and J by 5 bases. The germline V gene encodes CDR1 LNHDA and CDR2 SQIVND (reference sequence). For the CDR3, the DNA is TGTGCCAGTACCCACGGACAGGGGCAACGGTATGGCTACACCTTC. This gives the protein CASTHGQGQRYGYTF.

This clonotype has just one count. Being one base from a much bigger clone, this may be a read error. The chain uses TRBV7-3 and TRBJ2-7, with D perhaps given as TRBD1 or TRBD2 (6 bases each). This CDR3 has 14 residues. Germline V gene lookup returns CDR1 SGHTA and CDR2 FQGTGA. CDR3 sequence (DNA): TGTGCCAGCAGCCCAAGAGGGGGGTACTACGAGCAGTCCTTC. Translated, it gives CASSPRGGYYEQSF.

This clonotype was observed a few times. A much bigger clone sits one base away, suggesting this may be a read error. The final CDR3 position lacks the conserved phenylalanine or tryptophan, pointing to a likely read error. This chain joins TRBV2 and TRBJ2-5, with a tentative D call TRBD2 (5 bases). Germline CDR1 SNHLY, CDR2 FYNNEI. CDR3 size: 13 residues. Trimming left V 6 bases short and J 1 base short, with 9 bases between. The DNA of the CDR3 is TGTGCCAGCAGGACGGGATTCCAAGAGACCCAGTACTCC. This encodes CASRTGFQETQYS.

The sample holds many counts of this clonotype. The rearrangement uses TRBV12-5 and TRBJ2-1, with TRBD2 identical over 7 bases. Looked up from germline, CDR1 is LGHNT and CDR2 is FRNRAP. The trim removed 3 bases at V and 6 bases at J, leaving 5 bases unmatched. The CDR3 consists of 14 residues. In DNA form, the CDR3 reads TGTGCTAGTGGTTTCGGCGGGAGTCTCAATGAGCAGTTCTTC. Protein: CASGFGGSLNEQFF.

This clonotype was found many times. The chain is built from TRBV2 and TRBJ2-3; 8 nucleotides align to TRBD1. This CDR3 is 15 amino acids long. With 4 bases clipped from V and 6 bases from J, the junction kept 9 bases outside the gene matches. Germline lookup yields CDR1 SNHLY and CDR2 FYNNEI. The CDR3 sequence is CASSVGRGRLDTQYF. CDR3 nucleotides: TGTGCCAGCAGTGTAGGCAGGGGGCGCTTGGATACGCAGTATTTT.

This clonotype was recorded a few times. A read error may produce the germline difference seen at one junction end. The V and J genes are TRBV7-8 and TRBJ1-5, with D possibly being TRBD1 (5 bases). CDR3 length equals 13 residues. Germline CDR1 and CDR2: SGHVS and FQNEAQ. CDR3 DNA sequence: TGTGCCAGCAGCCCGACAGAAAGTCAGCCCCGGCATTTT. Translated, it gives CASSPTESQPRHF. The full variable domain, rest sourced from reference TRBV7-8 and TRBJ1-5, is GAGVSQSPRYKVAKRGQDVALRCDPISGHVSLFWYQQALGQGPEFLTYFQNEAQLDKSGLPSDRFFAERPEGSVSTLKIQRTQQEDSAVYLCASSPTESQPRHFGDGTRLSIL.

This clonotype was seen at least ten times. The rearrangement links TRBV7-2 to TRBJ2-1, with a possible D match to TRBD1 (5 bases). The V gene lost 5 bases and the J gene lost 8 bases, with 16 bases spanning the gap. CDR3 length: 14 residues. Germline CDR1 is SGHTA and CDR2 is FQGNSA. In nucleotides, the CDR3 is TGTGCCAGCAGCCCGTCTTACTTACAGGATGAGCAGTTCTTC. It translates to CASSPSYLQDEQFF.

This clonotype was seen many times. This CDR3 reads CASSVMTGGELFF. CDR3 DNA sequence: TGTGCCAGCAGCGTTATGACGGGCGGGGAGCTGTTTTTT. J is TRBJ2-2 and V is TRBV12-3 or TRBV12-4; D unclear. Trimming left V 6 bases short and J 7 bases short, with 12 bases between. This CDR3 is built from 13 residues.

Only a few counts were recorded for this clonotype. This chain joins TRBV11-1 and TRBJ2-7; TRBD2 matches at 12 bases. This CDR3 is built from 18 residues. Germline V gives CDR1 SGHAT, CDR2 FQDESV (reference sequence). The V and J ends lost 1 base and 3 bases, in that order; junction bases with no gene match: 10. The CDR3 DNA sequence: TGTGCCAGCAGCTTAGGGACTAGCGGGACGGTGACTATCTACGAGCAGTACTTC. This codes for CASSLGTSGTVTIYEQYF.

V is TRBV7-2 and J is TRBJ1-3, with D possibly TRBD1 on 6 matching bases. This CDR3 has 15 residues. Germline assignment: CDR1 SGHTA and CDR2 FQGNSA. V was clipped by 2 bases and J by 6 bases, with 14 bases between them. In DNA form, the CDR3 reads TGTGCCAGCAGCTTACAACGAGGACAGATAAACACCATATATTTT. Translated, it gives CASSLQRGQINTIYF.

This chain connects TRBV28 to TRBJ1-3, with a weak D call TRBD1 (5 bases). The CDR3 is made up of 14 amino acids. CDR1 and CDR2 (germline): MDHEN, SYDVKM. V lost 5 bases and J 0 bases, leaving 8 bases between the germline ends. The CDR3 DNA reads TGTGCCAGCAGTACGGGGGGCTCTGGAAACACCATATATTTT. This encodes CASSTGGSGNTIYF.

The sample holds many counts of this clonotype. The chain has TRBV28 and TRBJ2-1, with TRBD1 matching 9 bases. With 2 bases clipped from V and 8 bases from J, the junction kept 7 bases outside the gene matches. CDR1 is MDHEN, CDR2 SYDVKM, per germline. The CDR3 is made up of 15 amino acids. The CDR3 sequence is CASSLPGTGRYEQFF. CDR3 coding DNA: TGTGCCAGCAGTTTACCCGGGACAGGGCGGTATGAGCAGTTCTTC.

The rearrangement links TRBV18 to TRBJ2-1; a possible D gene is TRBD2 (5 bases). The CDR3 has 15 residues. V lost 3 bases and J 7 bases, leaving 16 bases between the germline ends. Germline V lookup: CDR1 KGHSH, CDR2 LQKENI. For the CDR3, the DNA is TGTGCCAGCTCACCGGGCAGCGGAGCAGGAAATGAGCAGTTCTTC. It yields the protein CASSPGSGAGNEQFF. The variable domain in full, with the rest retrieved from reference TRBV18 and TRBJ2-1, is NAGVMQNPRHLVRRRGQEARLRCSPMKGHSHVYWYRQLPEEGLKFMVYLQKENIIDESGMPKERFSAEFPKEGPSILRIQQVVRGDSAAYFCASSPGSGAGNEQFFGPGTRLTVL.

This clonotype was observed at least ten times. This chain connects TRBV30 to TRBJ1-1, with D possibly TRBD1 on 6 matching bases. V was trimmed by 5 bases and J by 6 bases, leaving 16 bases between them. This CDR3 comprises 13 residues. The V gene's germline CDR1 is GTSNPN and CDR2 SVGIG (reference sequence). The CDR3 sequence: CAWATGPGAEAFF. CDR3 nucleotide sequence: TGTGCCTGGGCGACAGGTCCGGGGGCTGAAGCTTTCTTT.

In the case of this clonotype: A much larger clone lies one base from this, so it may be a read error. The chain recombines TRBV20-1 with TRBJ2-5; the D gene is possibly TRBD1 (6 bases). There are 13 residues in the CDR3. Germline V gene sequence: CDR1 DFQATT, CDR2 SNEGSKA (reference sequence). The CDR3 DNA reads TGCAGTGCTTCGGACAGCGCTGGGGAGACCCAGAACTTC. Its translation is CSASDSAGETQNF.

This clonotype has a count of ten or more. This sequence joins TRBV28 and TRBJ1-4, with D perhaps TRBD1 (6 bases). This CDR3 contains 13 residues. Trimming pared 8 bases from V and 4 bases from J, leaving 11 bases between. Germline V CDR1 and CDR2: MDHEN, SYDVKM. The CDR3, as DNA: TGTGCCAGCGAGGACAGAAATAATGAAAAACTGTTTTTT. This encodes CASEDRNNEKLFF.